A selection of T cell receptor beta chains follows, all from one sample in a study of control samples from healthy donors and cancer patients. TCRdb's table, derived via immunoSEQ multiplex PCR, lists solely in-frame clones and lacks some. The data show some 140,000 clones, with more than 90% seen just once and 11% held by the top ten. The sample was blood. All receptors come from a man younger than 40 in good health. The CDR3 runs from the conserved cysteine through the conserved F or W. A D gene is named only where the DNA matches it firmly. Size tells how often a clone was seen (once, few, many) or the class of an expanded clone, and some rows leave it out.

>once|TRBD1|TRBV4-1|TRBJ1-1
CASSQEWSTGGRNTEAFF
TGCGCCAGCAGCCAAGAATGGAGTACAGGGGGCAGGAACACTGAAGCTTTCTTT
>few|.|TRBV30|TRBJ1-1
CAWRQDYGEAFF
TGTGCCTGGAGACAAGACTACGGTGAAGCTTTCTTT
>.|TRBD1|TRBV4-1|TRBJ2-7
CASSQLGTGHSYEQYF
TGCGCCAGCAGCCAGCTAGGGACAGGGCACTCCTACGAGCAGTACTTC
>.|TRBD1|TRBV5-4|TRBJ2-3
CASSLRTGTDTQYF
TGTGCCAGCAGCTTGAGGACAGGGACAGATACGCAGTATTTT
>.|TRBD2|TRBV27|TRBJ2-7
CASRLSGRGEQYF
TGTGCCAGCAGGCTAAGCGGGAGGGGGGAGCAGTACTTC
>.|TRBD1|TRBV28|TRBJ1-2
CASSRHTGTAYGYTF
TGTGCCAGCAGCCGTCATACCGGGACAGCCTATGGCTACACCTTC
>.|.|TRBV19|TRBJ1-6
CASTTGNSPLHF
TGTGCCAGTACCACAGGGAATTCACCCCTCCACTTT
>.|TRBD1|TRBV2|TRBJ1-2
CASIRQGRYGYTF
TGTGCCAGCATCAGACAGGGCAGGTATGGCTACACCTTC
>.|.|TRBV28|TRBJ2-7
CASRLYAGPDYEQYF
TGTGCCAGCAGACTATATGCCGGGCCGGACTACGAGCAGTACTTC
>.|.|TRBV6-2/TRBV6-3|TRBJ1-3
CASSSSGRRLIARSGNTIYF
TGTGCCAGCAGTTCCTCGGGACGTCGATTGATTGCACGCTCTGGAAACACCATATATTTT
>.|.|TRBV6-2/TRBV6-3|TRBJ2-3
CASSYQTRRTDTQYF
TGTGCCAGCAGTTACCAGACTAGACGCACAGATACGCAGTATTTT
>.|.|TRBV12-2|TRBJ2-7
CASRFYTGTSGRSYEQYF
TGTGCAAGTCGCTTCTACACCGGGACTAGCGGGAGGAGCTACGAGCAGTACTTC
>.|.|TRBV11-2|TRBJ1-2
CASSFGQLNYGYTF
TGTGCCAGCAGCTTCGGACAGCTTAACTATGGCTACACCTTC
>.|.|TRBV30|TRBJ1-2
CAWGLQTVPYGYTF
TGTGCCTGGGGTCTTCAGACAGTCCCCTATGGCTACACCTTC
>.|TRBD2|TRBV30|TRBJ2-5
CAWRTLESGTSGRAWQETQYF
TGTGCCTGGAGAACGCTCGAATCCGGGACTAGCGGGAGGGCCTGGCAAGAGACCCAGTACTTC
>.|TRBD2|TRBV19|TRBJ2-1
CASSMRSGGYNEQFF
TGTGCCAGTAGTATGCGTAGCGGGGGGTACAATGAGCAGTTCTTC
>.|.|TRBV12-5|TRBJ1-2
CASGSDKTGWGYTF
TGTGCTAGTGGTTCCGATAAGACAGGCTGGGGCTACACCTTC
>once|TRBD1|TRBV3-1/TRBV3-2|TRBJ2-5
CASSPADREQTQYF
TGTGCCAGCAGCCCAGCGGACAGGGAACAGACCCAGTACTTC
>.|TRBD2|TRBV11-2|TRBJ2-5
CASSNRAGGWETQYF
TGTGCCAGCAGCAACCGGGCCGGGGGGTGGGAGACCCAGTACTTC
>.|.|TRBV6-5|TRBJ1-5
CASSPAEPNQPQHF
TGTGCCAGCAGTCCCGCCGAACCTAATCAGCCCCAGCATTTT
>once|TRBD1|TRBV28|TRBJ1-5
CASSGDRGLLGQPQHF
TGTGCCAGCAGTGGGGACAGGGGACTTCTTGGACAGCCCCAGCATTTT
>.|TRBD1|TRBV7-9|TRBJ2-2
CASSLGTGATGELFF
TGTGCCAGCAGCTTAGGAACAGGGGCGACCGGGGAGCTGTTTTTT
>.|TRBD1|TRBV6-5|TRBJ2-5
CASSPDRAIETQYF
TGTGCCAGCAGCCCGGACAGGGCGATCGAGACCCAGTACTTC
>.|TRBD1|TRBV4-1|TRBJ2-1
CASSHDPGGNEQFF
TGCGCCAGCAGCCACGACCCAGGGGGAAATGAGCAGTTCTTC
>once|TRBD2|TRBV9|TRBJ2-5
CASSAGTSDQETQYF
TGTGCCAGCAGCGCCGGGACTAGCGACCAAGAGACCCAGTACTTC
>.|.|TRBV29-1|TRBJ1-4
CSVERAQRLFF
TGCAGCGTTGAACGGGCCCAGAGACTGTTTTTT
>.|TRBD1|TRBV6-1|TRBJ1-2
CASSEWARGNGYTF
TGTGCCAGCAGTGAATGGGCCAGGGGGAATGGCTACACCTTC
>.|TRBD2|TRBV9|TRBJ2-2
CASSPHSSRLAGPNTGELFF
TGTGCCAGCAGCCCTCACTCGTCGAGGCTAGCGGGCCCGAACACCGGGGAGCTGTTTTTT
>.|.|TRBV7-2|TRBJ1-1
CASSLVLGVPMNTEAFF
TGTGCCAGCAGCTTAGTTCTGGGGGTCCCCATGAACACTGAAGCTTTCTTT
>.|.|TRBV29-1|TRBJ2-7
CSVGRGSNSYEQYF
TGCAGCGTTGGTAGAGGGAGCAATAGTTACGAGCAGTACTTC
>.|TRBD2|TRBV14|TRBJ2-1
CASSPGLAGGFFRNEQFF
TGTGCCAGCAGCCCGGGACTAGCGGGAGGGTTTTTCCGCAATGAGCAGTTCTTC
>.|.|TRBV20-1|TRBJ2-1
CSASTSHSDEQFF
TGCAGTGCTAGTACTAGTCACTCGGATGAGCAGTTCTTC
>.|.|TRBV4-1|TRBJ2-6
CASSQARGQAGANVLTF
TGCGCCAGCAGCCAGGCCAGGGGTCAGGCTGGGGCCAACGTCCTGACTTTC
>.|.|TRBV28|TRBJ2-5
CASRFQGLKETQYF
TGTGCCAGCAGATTTCAGGGGCTCAAGGAGACCCAGTACTTC
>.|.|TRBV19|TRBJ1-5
CASSWGADQPQHF
TGTGCCAGTAGTTGGGGGGCTGATCAGCCCCAGCATTTT
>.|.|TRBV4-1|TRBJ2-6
CASSQASSGANVLTF
TGCGCCAGCAGCCAAGCGAGCTCTGGGGCCAACGTCCTGACTTTC
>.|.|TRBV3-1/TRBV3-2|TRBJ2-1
CASSQSEGPQFF
TGTGCCAGCAGCCAAAGTGAGGGACCTCAGTTCTTC
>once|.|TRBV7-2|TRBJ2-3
CASSPRGTDTQYF
TGTGCCAGCAGCCCCCGAGGGACGGATACGCAGTATTTT
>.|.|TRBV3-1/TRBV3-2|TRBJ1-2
CASSQVTENYGYTF
TGTGCCAGCAGCCAAGTTACGGAGAACTATGGCTACACCTTC
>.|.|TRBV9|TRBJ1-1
CASSVVGSSNTEAFF
TGTGCCAGCAGCGTAGTGGGCAGTTCCAACACTGAAGCTTTCTTT
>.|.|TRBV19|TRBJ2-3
CASSISAGWHADTQYF
TGTGCCAGTAGTATTTCGGCAGGCTGGCACGCAGATACGCAGTATTTT
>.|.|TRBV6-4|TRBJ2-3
CASSVSYTDTQYF
TGTGCCAGCAGCGTGAGTTACACAGATACGCAGTATTTT
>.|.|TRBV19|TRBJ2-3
CASSIGVFTDTQYF
TGTGCCAGTAGTATTGGGGTCTTCACAGATACGCAGTATTTT
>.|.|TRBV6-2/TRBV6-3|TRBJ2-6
CASSDLPSGANVLTF
TGTGCCAGCAGCGACTTGCCCTCTGGGGCCAACGTCCTGACTTTC
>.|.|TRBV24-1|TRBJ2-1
CATSALTGRSYNEQFF
TGTGCCACCAGTGCCCTGACAGGGAGGTCCTACAATGAGCAGTTCTTC
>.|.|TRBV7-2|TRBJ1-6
CASSRGQGGFSPLHF
TGTGCCAGCAGCAGAGGGCAGGGAGGGTTTTCACCCCTCCACTTT
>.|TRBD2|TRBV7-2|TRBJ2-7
CASSFTSGLLSYEQYF
TGTGCCAGCAGCTTCACTAGCGGTTTACTCTCCTACGAGCAGTACTTC
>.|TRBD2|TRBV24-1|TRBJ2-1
CATSDGGSGGYNEQFF
TGTGCCACCAGTGACGGCGGTAGCGGGGGATACAATGAGCAGTTCTTC
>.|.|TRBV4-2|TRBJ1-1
CASSHPSAPGEAFF
TGTGCCAGCAGCCACCCCTCCGCCCCCGGTGAAGCTTTCTTT
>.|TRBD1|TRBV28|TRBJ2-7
CASSLLAGTGFSEQYF
TGTGCCAGCAGTTTACTGGCCGGGACAGGGTTTTCCGAGCAGTACTTC